The 18 T cell receptor beta chains listed next were all sequenced from one sample in a study of blood T cell repertoires in COVID-19. TCRdb's copy holds only in-frame clones and misses some; the assay was immunoSEQ multiplex PCR. The sample lists roughly 150,000 clones, roughly 79% occurring once. Material for sequencing was peripheral blood. These receptors all stem from a man between 50 and 59 years old with active or convalescent COVID-19.

This clone was seen a single time. The rearrangement links TRBV30 to TRBJ1-2, with 10 bases fitting TRBD1. The CDR3 contains 17 residues. The germline gives CDR1 GTSNPN, CDR2 SVGIG (reference sequence). The V segment lost 4 bases and the J segment 0 bases; nucleotides outside the gene matches: 11. Here the CDR3 reads CAWNLGDRGYTNYGYTF. CDR3 nucleotides: TGTGCCTGGAATCTAGGGGACAGGGGCTACACTAACTATGGCTACACCTTC.

This chain links TRBV10-3 with TRBJ2-7; 8 bases are a match to TRBD1. The CDR3 contains 13 residues. The germline gives CDR1 ENHRY, CDR2 SYGVKD. Trimming cost V 10 bases and J 6 bases; bases outside gene matches: 11. For the CDR3, the DNA is TGTGCCACCTCGGGGGCAGGGGGCGGCGAGCAGTACTTC. As protein: CATSGAGGGEQYF.

The sample holds one count of this clone. The CDR3 region has the DNA TGTGCCACCAGTGATCGGGAGGATGAAAAACTGTTTTTT. Translation gives CATSDREDEKLFF. The J gene is TRBJ1-4, the V gene TRBV24-1; D ambiguous. This CDR3 spans 13 amino acids. CDR1 is KGHDR, CDR2 SFDVKD, per germline. With 3 bases removed from V and 6 bases from J, the gap between germline ends came to 7 bases.

This chain joins TRBV13 and TRBJ2-7, with 10 positions matching TRBD2. Germline-derived CDR1 and CDR2 are PRHDT and FYEKMQ (reference sequence). The V gene end was trimmed by 5 bases and the J gene end by 4 bases; junction bases not matched to a gene: 5. The CDR3 covers 14 residues. The CDR3 DNA is TGTGCCAGCAGCCTAGCGGGAGTAGGGTACGAGCAGTACTTC. Protein: CASSLAGVGYEQYF.

This clone was detected a few times. The CDR3: CAWSVRPGGWTEAFF. CDR3 nucleotides: TGTGCCTGGAGTGTACGGCCGGGAGGGTGGACTGAAGCTTTCTTT. The genes are TRBV30 and TRBJ1-1; D remains unclear. The CDR3 runs 15 residues. Germline V gene data show CDR1 as GTSNPN and CDR2 as SVGIG (reference sequence). The ends were cut back, 0 bases at V and 5 bases at J, with 16 bases in the middle.

The rearrangement uses TRBV7-3 and TRBJ2-5, with 13 positions matching TRBD2. Germline-derived CDR1 and CDR2 are SGHTA and FQGTGA. V dropped 6 bases and J dropped 3; count of bases not matched to a gene: 7. This CDR3 spans 16 amino acids. The chain's CDR3 is CASRWGLAGMKETQYF. DNA for the CDR3: TGTGCCAGCAGATGGGGACTAGCGGGAATGAAAGAGACCCAGTACTTC. The full variable domain, its missing parts supplied by reference TRBV7-3 and TRBJ2-5, is GAGVSQTPSNKVTEKGKYVELRCDPISGHTALYWYRQSLGQGPEFLIYFQGTGAADDSGLPNDRFFAVRPEGSVSTLKIQRTERGDSAVYLCASRWGLAGMKETQYFGPGTRLLVL.

The chain couples TRBV2 to TRBJ2-1; 10 bases line up with TRBD2. V lost 3 bases and J lost 4; bases outside the gene matches: 12. The CDR3 is made up of 18 amino acids. Germline values: CDR1 SNHLY, CDR2 FYNNEI. This CDR3 is CASSEEGVTSGVYNEQFF. The DNA for the CDR3 is TGTGCCAGCAGTGAGGAAGGGGTTACTAGCGGGGTTTACAATGAGCAGTTCTTC.

This clone was picked up a small number of times. This rearrangement joins TRBV3-1 (or the pseudogene TRBV3-2) to TRBJ2-1, with 12 bases that match TRBD2. Germline V gene sequence: CDR1 LGHDT, CDR2 YNNKEL (reference sequence). The ends lost 4 bases at V and 4 bases at J; junction bases unmatched: 2. The CDR3 extends over 15 amino acids. DNA of the CDR3: TGTGCCAGCAGCCTAACTAGCGGGAGGTACAATGAGCAGTTCTTC. As protein: CASSLTSGRYNEQFF.

The chain has TRBV9 and TRBJ2-3, with a weak D call TRBD2 (5 bases). Germline V gene sequence: CDR1 SGDLS, CDR2 YYNGEE. There are 15 residues in the CDR3. Trimming removed 5 bases at V and 2 bases at J, with 15 bases between. Here the CDR3 DNA reads TGTGCCAGCAGTTCTAGCAGTACTTCCACAGATACGCAGTATTTT. Translating it yields CASSSSSTSTDTQYF.

This clone has more than one count but fewer than ten. V is TRBV27 and J is TRBJ2-1, with TRBD2 matching over 7 bases. CDR1 and CDR2 from the germline V gene are MNHEY and SMNVEV (reference sequence). J gave up 6 bases and V 3 bases, and 20 bases lay outside the gene matches. The CDR3 is 19 amino acids. The CDR3 loop is CASSLLASGGLGAGNEQFF. DNA for the CDR3: TGTGCCAGCAGTTTGTTGGCTAGCGGTGGCCTGGGAGCTGGCAATGAGCAGTTCTTC.

The chain couples TRBV5-4 to TRBJ2-7; D is unclear. There are 14 residues in the CDR3. Trimming stripped 0 bases from V and 2 bases from J, with 9 bases between. Germline V lookup: CDR1 SGHNT, CDR2 YYREEE (reference sequence). CDR3 region: CASSLGAATYEQYF. DNA for the CDR3: TGTGCCAGCAGCTTGGGGGCCGCTACCTACGAGCAGTACTTC.

The chain recombines TRBV7-7 with TRBJ2-5, with D perhaps TRBD1 (6 bases). The CDR3 runs to 14 residues. V was clipped by 2 bases and J by 2 bases, with 9 bases between them. Germline lookup yields CDR1 SSHAT and CDR2 FNYEAQ (reference sequence). The CDR3 region is CASSLNRAQETQYF. The CDR3 bases are TGTGCCAGCAGCTTAAACAGGGCACAAGAGACCCAGTACTTC.

The chain links TRBV19 to TRBJ2-3; 7 positions match TRBD1. After removal of 6 bases from V and 6 bases from J, the junction contained 9 bases not matched to a gene. The length of the CDR3 is 14 residues. Germline V gene lookup returns CDR1 LNHDA and CDR2 SQIVND (reference sequence). CDR3 in amino acids: CASRTTGSQDTQYF. CDR3 bases: TGTGCCAGTAGGACGACAGGGAGCCAGGATACGCAGTATTTT.

The V and J genes are TRBV19 and TRBJ2-4; TRBD2 might be the D (6 bases). V was shortened by 1 base and J by 15 bases, with 10 bases between the two germline ends. Germline V gene lookup returns CDR1 LNHDA and CDR2 SQIVND (reference sequence). The CDR3 is 11 amino acids. CDR3 DNA: TGTGCCAGTAGTATAGCGGGAGAACTGTACTTC. Translated: CASSIAGELYF.

CDR3 amino acids: CASSFGQGRDGYTF. For the CDR3, the DNA is TGTGCCAGCAGTTTTGGACAGGGCCGGGATGGCTACACCTTC. V usage is TRBV27 and J usage is TRBJ1-2; 8 positions agree with TRBD1. The CDR3 loop spans 14 amino acids. Looked up from germline, CDR1 is MNHEY and CDR2 is SMNVEV (reference sequence). Trimming removed 3 bases from V and 6 bases from J; junction bases left unmatched: 6.

V and J are TRBV7-9 and TRBJ2-5; 9 bases align to TRBD1. The V segment lost 5 bases and the J segment 5 bases; nucleotides outside the gene matches: 9. CDR1 and CDR2 (germline): SEHNR, FQNEAQ (reference sequence). This CDR3 spans 15 amino acids. The CDR3 DNA reads as TGTGCCAGCAGCCCGACCGGGACAGGGAGCGAGACCCAGTACTTC. Amino acid sequence: CASSPTGTGSETQYF.

This clone occurred once. The V and J genes are TRBV27 and TRBJ2-7, with 10 bases fitting TRBD1. CDR1 MNHEY and CDR2 SMNVEV come from the germline V gene (reference sequence). Trimming removed 3 bases from V and 0 bases from J; junction bases left unmatched: 2. The CDR3 sequence is 15 residues long. CDR3: CASSLDRGSSYEQYF. The CDR3 DNA sequence: TGTGCCAGCAGTTTGGACAGGGGGAGCTCCTACGAGCAGTACTTC.

This rearrangement joins TRBV18 to TRBJ2-3, with D maybe TRBD2 (6 bases). Germline V CDR1 and CDR2: KGHSH, LQKENI. This CDR3 is 14 amino acids long. Trimming removed 2 bases at V and 0 bases at J, with 6 bases between. The CDR3 loop is CASSPGTSTDTQYF. The CDR3 DNA sequence: TGTGCCAGCTCACCAGGGACTAGCACAGATACGCAGTATTTT.